Reported below is one T cell receptor beta chain. Library preparation tagged each individual cDNA molecule with a unique molecular identifier. MiXCR, applied by TCRdb to the RACE reads, yields one record per CDR3 protein. The sample consists of tens of thousands of distinct CDR3 sequences, about 10% of them appearing once. This sample is drawn from a study of human T cells and chemical hapten exposure. Study at large: Weekly scalp doses of diphenylcyclopropenone were given to patients during the roughly 23-week study.

The time point was: patch test 2, 6 weeks after DPC sensitization. The treatment: therapeutic diphenylcyclopropenone sensitization with weekly scalp DPC. Losses at the gene ends were 3 bases for V and 3 bases for J; bases not matched to a gene: 0. Germline assignment: CDR1 SGHNT and CDR2 YYREEE (reference sequence). CDR3 length equals 13 residues. The TCR comes from a man aged 35 to 55 with alopecia areata. Some clones in this sample may be carry-over from other donors' samples. The sequencing used whole blood, collected in connection with sensitization to the hapten diphenylcyclopropenone (DPC). The chain links TRBV5-4 to TRBJ2-3, with 8 nucleotides matching TRBD1. The CDR3 sequence: CASSWTGTDTQYF. CDR3 nucleotide sequence: TGTGCCAGCAGCTGGACAGGGACAGATACGCAGTATTTT.